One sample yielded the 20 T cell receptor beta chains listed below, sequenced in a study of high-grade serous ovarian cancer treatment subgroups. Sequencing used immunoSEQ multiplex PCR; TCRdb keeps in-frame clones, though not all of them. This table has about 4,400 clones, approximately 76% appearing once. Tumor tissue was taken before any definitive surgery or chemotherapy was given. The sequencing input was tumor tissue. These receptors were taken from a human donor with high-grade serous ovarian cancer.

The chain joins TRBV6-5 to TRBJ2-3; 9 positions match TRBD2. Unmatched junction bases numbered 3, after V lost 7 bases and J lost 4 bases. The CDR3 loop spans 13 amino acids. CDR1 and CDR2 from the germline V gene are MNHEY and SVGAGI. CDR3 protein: CASNKRGADTQYF. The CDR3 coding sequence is TGTGCCAGCAATAAGCGGGGGGCAGATACGCAGTATTTT.

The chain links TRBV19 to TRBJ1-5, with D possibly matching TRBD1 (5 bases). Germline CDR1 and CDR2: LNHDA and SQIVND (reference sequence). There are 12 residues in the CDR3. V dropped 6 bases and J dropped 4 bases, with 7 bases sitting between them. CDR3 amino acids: CASRPGNQPQHF. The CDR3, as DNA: TGTGCCAGTAGACCAGGGAATCAGCCCCAGCATTTT.

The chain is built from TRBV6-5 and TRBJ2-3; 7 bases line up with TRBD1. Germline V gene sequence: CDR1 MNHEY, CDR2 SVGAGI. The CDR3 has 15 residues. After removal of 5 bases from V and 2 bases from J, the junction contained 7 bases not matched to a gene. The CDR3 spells CASSPGTAITDTQYF. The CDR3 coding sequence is TGTGCCAGCAGTCCCGGGACAGCAATCACAGATACGCAGTATTTT.

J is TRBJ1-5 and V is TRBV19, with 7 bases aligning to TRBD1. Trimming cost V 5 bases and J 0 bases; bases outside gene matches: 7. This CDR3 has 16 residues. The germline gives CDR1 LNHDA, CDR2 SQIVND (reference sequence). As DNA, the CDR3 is TGTGCCAGTAGTCCGGGACAGTCTTATAGCAATCAGCCCCAGCATTTT. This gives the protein CASSPGQSYSNQPQHF.

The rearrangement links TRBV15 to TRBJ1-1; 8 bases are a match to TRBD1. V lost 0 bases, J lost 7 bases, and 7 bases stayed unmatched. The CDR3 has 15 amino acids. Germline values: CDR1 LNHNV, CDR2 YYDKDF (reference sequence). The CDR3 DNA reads TGTGCCACCAGCAGAGAGAGATCGACAGGGGTTGAAGCTTTCTTT. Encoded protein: CATSRERSTGVEAFF.

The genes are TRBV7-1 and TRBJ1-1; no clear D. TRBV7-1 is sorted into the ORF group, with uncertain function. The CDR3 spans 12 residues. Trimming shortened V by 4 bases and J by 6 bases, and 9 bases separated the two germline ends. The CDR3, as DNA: TGTGCCAGCAGCTTACAGACTGCTGAAGCTTTCTTT. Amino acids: CASSLQTAEAFF.

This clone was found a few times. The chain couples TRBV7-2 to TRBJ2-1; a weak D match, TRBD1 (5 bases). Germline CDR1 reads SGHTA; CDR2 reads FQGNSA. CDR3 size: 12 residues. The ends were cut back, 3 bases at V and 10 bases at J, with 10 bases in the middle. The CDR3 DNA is TGTGCCAGCAGCTTTGCAGGGCTAGAGCAGTTCTTC. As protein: CASSFAGLEQFF. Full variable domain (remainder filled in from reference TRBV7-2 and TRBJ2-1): GAGVSQSPSNKVTEKGKDVELRCDPISGHTALYWYRQSLGQGLEFLIYFQGNSAPDKSGLPSDRFSAERTGGSVSTLTIQRTQQEDSAVYLCASSFAGLEQFFGPGTRLTVL.

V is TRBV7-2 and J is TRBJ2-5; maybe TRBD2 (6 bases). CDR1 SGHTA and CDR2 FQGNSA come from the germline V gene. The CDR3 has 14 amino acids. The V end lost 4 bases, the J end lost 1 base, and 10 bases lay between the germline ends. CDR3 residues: CASSSTGAQETQYF. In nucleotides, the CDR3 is TGTGCCAGCAGCTCGACGGGAGCCCAAGAGACCCAGTACTTC.

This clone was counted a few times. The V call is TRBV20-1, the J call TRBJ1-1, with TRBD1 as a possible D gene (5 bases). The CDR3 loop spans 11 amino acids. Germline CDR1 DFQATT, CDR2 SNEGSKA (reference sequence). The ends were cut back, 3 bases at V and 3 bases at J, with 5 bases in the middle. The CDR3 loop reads CSARGDTEAFF. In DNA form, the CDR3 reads TGCAGTGCTAGGGGGGACACTGAAGCTTTCTTT.

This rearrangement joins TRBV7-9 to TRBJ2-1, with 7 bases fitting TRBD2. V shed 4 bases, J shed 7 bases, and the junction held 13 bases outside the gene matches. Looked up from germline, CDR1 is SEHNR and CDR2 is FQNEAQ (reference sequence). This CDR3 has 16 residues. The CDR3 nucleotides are TGTGCCAGCAGCTCCAGGCGGACTAGGAGTAGAAATGAGCAGTTCTTC. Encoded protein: CASSSRRTRSRNEQFF.

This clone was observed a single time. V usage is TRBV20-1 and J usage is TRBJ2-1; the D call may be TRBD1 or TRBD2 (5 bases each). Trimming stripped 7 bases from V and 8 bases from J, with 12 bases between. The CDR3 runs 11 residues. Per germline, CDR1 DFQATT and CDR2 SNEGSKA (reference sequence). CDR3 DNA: TGCAGTGTTGGGACGGTCGATGAGCAGTTCTTC. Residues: CSVGTVDEQFF.

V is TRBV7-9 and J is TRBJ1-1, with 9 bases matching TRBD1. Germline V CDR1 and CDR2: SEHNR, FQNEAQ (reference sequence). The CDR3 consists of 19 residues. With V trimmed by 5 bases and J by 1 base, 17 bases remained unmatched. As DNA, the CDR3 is TGTGCCAGCAGCCTGACGGAGGTATGGGGACAGGGAAGGAACACTGAAGCTTTCTTT. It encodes CASSLTEVWGQGRNTEAFF. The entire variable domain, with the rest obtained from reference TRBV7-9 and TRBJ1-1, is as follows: DTGVSQNPRHKITKRGQNVTFRCDPISEHNRLYWYRQTLGQGPEFLTYFQNEAQLEKSRLLSDRFSAERPKGSFSTLEIQRTEQGDSAMYLCASSLTEVWGQGRNTEAFFGQGTRLTVV.

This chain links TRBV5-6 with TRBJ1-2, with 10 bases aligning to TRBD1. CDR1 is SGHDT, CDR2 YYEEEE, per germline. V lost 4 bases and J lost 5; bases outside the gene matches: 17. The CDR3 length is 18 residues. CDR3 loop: CASSPRTGGIRSLYGYTF. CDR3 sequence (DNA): TGTGCCAGCAGCCCTCGGACAGGGGGGATTCGATCACTGTATGGCTACACCTTC.

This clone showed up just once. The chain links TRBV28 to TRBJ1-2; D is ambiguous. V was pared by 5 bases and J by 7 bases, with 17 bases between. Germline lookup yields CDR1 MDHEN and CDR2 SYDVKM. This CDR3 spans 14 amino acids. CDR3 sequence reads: CASSSIRALGGYTF. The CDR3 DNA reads TGTGCCAGCAGTAGCATAAGAGCGTTGGGTGGCTACACCTTC.

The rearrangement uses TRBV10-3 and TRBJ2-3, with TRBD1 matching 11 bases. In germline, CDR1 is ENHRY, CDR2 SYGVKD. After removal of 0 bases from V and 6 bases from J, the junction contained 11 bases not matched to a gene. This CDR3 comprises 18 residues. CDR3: CAISESNHPGTGGDTQYF. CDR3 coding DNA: TGTGCCATCAGTGAGTCAAATCATCCCGGGACAGGGGGGGATACGCAGTATTTT.

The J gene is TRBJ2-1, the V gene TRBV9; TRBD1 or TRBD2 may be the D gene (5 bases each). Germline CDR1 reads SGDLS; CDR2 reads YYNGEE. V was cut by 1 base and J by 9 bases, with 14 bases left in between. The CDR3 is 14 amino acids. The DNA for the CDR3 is TGTGCCAGCAGCGTACAAAGGGTTGGGGGTGAGCAGTTCTTC. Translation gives CASSVQRVGGEQFF.

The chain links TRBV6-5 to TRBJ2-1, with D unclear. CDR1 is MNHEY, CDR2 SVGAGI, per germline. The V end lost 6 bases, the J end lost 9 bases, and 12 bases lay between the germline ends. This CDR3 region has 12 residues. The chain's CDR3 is CASRSGLAEQFF. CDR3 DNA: TGTGCCAGCAGGTCCGGGTTAGCTGAGCAGTTCTTC.

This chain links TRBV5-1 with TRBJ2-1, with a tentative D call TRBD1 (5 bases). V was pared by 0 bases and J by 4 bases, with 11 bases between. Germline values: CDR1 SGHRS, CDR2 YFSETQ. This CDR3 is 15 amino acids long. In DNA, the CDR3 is TGCGCCAGCAGCTTGGAGGGGAACACGTACAATGAGCAGTTCTTC. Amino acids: CASSLEGNTYNEQFF.

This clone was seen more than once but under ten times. DNA for the CDR3: TGTGCCTGGAGGGGGAGAGGGACAGGGATGCTCTATGGCTACACCTTC. Protein: CAWRGRGTGMLYGYTF. The chain joins TRBV30 to TRBJ1-2, with TRBD1 matching 9 bases. The CDR3 spans 16 residues. The germline V gene has CDR1 GTSNPN and CDR2 SVGIG (reference sequence). J was trimmed by 4 bases and V by 3 bases; bases with no gene match: 12.

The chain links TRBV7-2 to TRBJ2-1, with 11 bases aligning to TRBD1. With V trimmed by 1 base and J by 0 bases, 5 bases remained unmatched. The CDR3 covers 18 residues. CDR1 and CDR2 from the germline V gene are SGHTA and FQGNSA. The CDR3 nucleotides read TGTGCCAGCAGCTTAGTATTCGGGACAGGGGGCTCCTACAATGAGCAGTTCTTC. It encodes CASSLVFGTGGSYNEQFF.